What follows is one TCR beta chain and its context. Its antigen is as yet unknown. This entry belongs to a study of CD8+CD57+ T cells in acquired aplastic anemia. Study results and caveats: Overlapping CD8+ CDR3 repertoires of patients and controls contained under 35 shared sequences.

Individuals selected for sequencing had exhibited CD8+CD57+ cell expansion on flow cytometry. Germline values: CDR1 SGHAT, CDR2 FQNNGV. V gave up 0 bases and J gave up 0 bases, with 9 bases separating them. The CDR3 has 16 residues. Profiling that covered TCR beta VDJ and CDR3 relied on genomic DNA as its template. In TCRdb, the reads were re-called with MiXCR into one record per CDR3 protein. The table includes approximately 250,000 distinct CDR3 sequences, 65% to 90% detected once. The V call is TRBV11-2, the J call TRBJ1-5; D uncertain. The sequence was obtained from a human donor with aplastic anemia. Input material: sorted CD4+, CD8+, or CD8+CD57+ T cells (not recorded which) from PBMCs. This CDR3 reads CASSLDSGYSNQPQHF. For the CDR3, the DNA is TGTGCCAGCAGCTTAGATTCTGGATATAGCAATCAGCCCCAGCATTTT.